A selection of T cell receptor beta chains follows, all from one sample in a study of blood T cell repertoires in COVID-19. Assay used: immunoSEQ multiplex PCR; TCRdb lists only in-frame clones, some missing. The sample carries hundreds of thousands of clones, about 91% recorded once. The sequencing input was PBMCs or T cells enriched from blood (not recorded which). These receptors all stem from a woman between 45 and 65 years old with acute COVID-19. Both conserved end residues are part of each CDR3. The D gene is left open where the match is weak. Only part of the rows carry a size: once, few, many, or a class if the clone is expanded.

TRBJ2-7 | TRBV7-2 | . | TRBD2 | TGTGCCAGCAGCTTTATGCTAGCGGGCGCGGGGGAGCAGTACTTC | CASSFMLAGAGEQYF
TRBJ1-2 | TRBV7-3 | . | . | TGTGCCAGCAGCTTAGACAATAACTATGGCTACACCTTC | CASSLDNNYGYTF
TRBJ2-7 | TRBV28 | . | TRBD1 | TGTGCCAGCAGTTTCCTCCCGGGACAGGGACTCGGGTACGAGCAGTACTTC | CASSFLPGQGLGYEQYF
TRBJ2-5 | TRBV5-8 | . | . | TGTGCCAGCAGCCCCTGGCAGGGCCAAGAGACCCAGTACTTC | CASSPWQGQETQYF
TRBJ2-2 | TRBV7-9 | . | . | TGTGCCAGCAGCTTAGTGGCCAACACCGGGGAGCTGTTTTTT | CASSLVANTGELFF
TRBJ2-7 | TRBV7-2 | . | TRBD1 | TGTGCCAGCAGCTTCGGGACAGGATTAGACGAGCAGTACTTC | CASSFGTGLDEQYF
TRBJ2-4 | TRBV5-6 | . | . | TGTGCCAGCAGCATAGGGGCGGTCAAAAACATTCAGTACTTC | CASSIGAVKNIQYF
TRBJ2-7 | TRBV27 | . | TRBD1 | TGTGCCAGCAGTCTGACAGGGGTGGGTTACGAGCAGTACTTC | CASSLTGVGYEQYF
TRBJ2-7 | TRBV6-5 | . | . | TGTGCCAGCAGTTTGGTACGGCAGGCGGAGCAGTACTTC | CASSLVRQAEQYF
TRBJ2-3 | TRBV7-2 | once | . | TGTGCCAGCAGCTTGAGATCGGTTGCGGCCACAGATACGCAGTATTTT | CASSLRSVAATDTQYF
TRBJ1-1 | TRBV14 | . | TRBD1 | TGTGCCAGCAGCCGACCGGGACAGTCTGAAGCTTTCTTT | CASSRPGQSEAFF
TRBJ1-1 | TRBV28 | once | . | TGTGCCAGCACCTATGAGACAGTGAACACTGAAGCTTTCTTT | CASTYETVNTEAFF
TRBJ1-3 | TRBV6-1 | . | . | TGTGCCAGCAGTGAAGTTCGGGGTATTGCTGGAAACACCATATATTTT | CASSEVRGIAGNTIYF
TRBJ1-1 | TRBV7-9 | once | TRBD1 | TGTGCCAGCAGCTTGACAGGGTCAGACACTGAAGCTTTCTTT | CASSLTGSDTEAFF
TRBJ2-3 | TRBV28 | . | . | TGTGCCAGCAGTCCCCATGACACAGGTACAGATACGCAGTATTTT | CASSPHDTGTDTQYF
TRBJ2-2 | TRBV7-7 | few | . | TGTGCCAGCAGCTTAGGGGTACGGGACAACACCTATACCGGGGAGCTGTTTTTT | CASSLGVRDNTYTGELFF